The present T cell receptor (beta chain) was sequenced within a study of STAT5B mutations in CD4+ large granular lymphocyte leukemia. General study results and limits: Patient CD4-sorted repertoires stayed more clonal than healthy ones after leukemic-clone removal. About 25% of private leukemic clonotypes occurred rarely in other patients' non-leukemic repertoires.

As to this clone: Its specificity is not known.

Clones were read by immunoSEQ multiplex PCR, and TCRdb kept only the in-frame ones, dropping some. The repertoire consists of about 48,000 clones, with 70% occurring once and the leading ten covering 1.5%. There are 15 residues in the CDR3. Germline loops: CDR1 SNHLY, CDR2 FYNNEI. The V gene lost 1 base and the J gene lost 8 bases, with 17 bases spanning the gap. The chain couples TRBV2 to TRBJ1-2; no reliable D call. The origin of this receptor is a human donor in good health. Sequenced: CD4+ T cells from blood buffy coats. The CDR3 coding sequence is TGTGCCAGCAGTGAAGGTACTAGTAGGGTATCAGGCTACACCTTC. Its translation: CASSEGTSRVSGYTF.